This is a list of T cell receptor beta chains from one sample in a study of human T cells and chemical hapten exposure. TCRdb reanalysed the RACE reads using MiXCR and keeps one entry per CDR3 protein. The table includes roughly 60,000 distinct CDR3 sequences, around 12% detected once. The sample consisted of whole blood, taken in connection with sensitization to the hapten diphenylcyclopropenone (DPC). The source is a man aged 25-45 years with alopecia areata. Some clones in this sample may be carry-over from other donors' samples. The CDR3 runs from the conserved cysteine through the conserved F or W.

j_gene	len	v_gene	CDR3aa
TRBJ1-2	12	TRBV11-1	CASSSADYGYTF
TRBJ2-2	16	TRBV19	CASSRRTSGGTGELFF
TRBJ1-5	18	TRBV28	CASSLLGIRTVLNQPQHF
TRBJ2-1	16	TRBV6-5	CASSGYSGTASNEQFF
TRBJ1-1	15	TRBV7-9	CATPRAGKGNTEAFF
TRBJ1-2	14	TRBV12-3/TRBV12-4	CASSPETPHYGYTF
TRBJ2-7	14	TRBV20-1	CSARPGTGGREQYF
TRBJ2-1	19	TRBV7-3	CASSWGQGGSGGPYNEQFF
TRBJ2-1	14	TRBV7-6	CASSLGTKNNEQFF
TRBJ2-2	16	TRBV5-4	CASSLAAASGAGELFF
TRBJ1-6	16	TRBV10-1	CASSVRQAMGNSPLHF
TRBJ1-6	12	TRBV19	CASSMRPSSLHF
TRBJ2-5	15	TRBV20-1	CSAIEGDKTQETQYF
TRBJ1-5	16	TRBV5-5	CASSGGRTGMDQPQHF
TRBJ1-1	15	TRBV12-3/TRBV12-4	CASSLQGATNTEAFF